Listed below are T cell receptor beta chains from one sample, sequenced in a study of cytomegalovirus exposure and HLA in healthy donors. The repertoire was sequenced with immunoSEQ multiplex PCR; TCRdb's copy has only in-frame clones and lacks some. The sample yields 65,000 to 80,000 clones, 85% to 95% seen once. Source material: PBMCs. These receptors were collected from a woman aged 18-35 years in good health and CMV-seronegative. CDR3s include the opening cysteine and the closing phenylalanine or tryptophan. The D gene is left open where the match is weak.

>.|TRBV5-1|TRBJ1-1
TGCGCCAGCAGCTTGGACAGTTATGAAGCTTTCTTT
CASSLDSYEAFF
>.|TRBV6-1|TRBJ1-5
TGTGCCAGCAGTGAGCCCCCCTTCACAGAAAGCAATCAGCCCCAGCATTTT
CASSEPPFTESNQPQHF
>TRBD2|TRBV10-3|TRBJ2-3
TGTGCCATCAGTGACCCTCCGGGGGGGAGAATAACTAGCACAGATACGCAGTATTTT
CAISDPPGGRITSTDTQYF
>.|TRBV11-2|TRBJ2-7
TGTGCCAGCAGCTTAGTCCTGTCCGGGGTATTGAACTACGAGCAGTACTTC
CASSLVLSGVLNYEQYF
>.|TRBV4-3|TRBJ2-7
TGCGCCAGCAGCCAAGATTATGCAGGGGCGGACTACGAGCAGTACTTC
CASSQDYAGADYEQYF
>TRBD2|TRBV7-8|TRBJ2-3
TGTGCCAGCAGCCATCTAGCGGAGCAGTATTTT
CASSHLAEQYF
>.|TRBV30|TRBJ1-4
TGTGCCTGTGAGCAAGAAAAACTGTTTTTT
CACEQEKLFF
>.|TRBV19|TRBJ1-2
TGTGCCAGTAGTATCACGGGTCCTAACTATGGCTACACCTTC
CASSITGPNYGYTF
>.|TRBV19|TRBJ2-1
TGTGCCAGTTCCTTCGAACTGCATGCCTACAATGAGCAGTTCTTC
CASSFELHAYNEQFF
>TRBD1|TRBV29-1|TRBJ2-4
TGCAGCGTTGTTCCGGGACAGCCAAACATTCAGTACTTC
CSVVPGQPNIQYF
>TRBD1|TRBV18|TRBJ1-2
TGTGCCAGCTCACCAGGGAGTGACAGGGCGGCTGGCTACACCTTC
CASSPGSDRAAGYTF
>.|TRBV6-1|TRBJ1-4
TGTGCCAGCAGTGAAGAGGATAGGAGAAAACTGTTTTTT
CASSEEDRRKLFF
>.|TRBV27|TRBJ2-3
TGTGCCAGCAGTTTATCGTTTGAGTCTGATACGCAGTATTTT
CASSLSFESDTQYF